The rows below give T cell receptor beta chains drawn from one sample of a study of T cells in Graves' hyperthyroidism and ophthalmopathy. Each CDR3 protein is one row after TCRdb ran MiXCR on the multiplex PCR reads. Of about 510,000 distinct CDR3 sequences in the sample, around 15% were seen once. The sequenced material came from blood. The receptors derive from a woman in her forties with Graves' hyperthyroidism. The CDR3 runs from the conserved cysteine through the conserved F or W. Each record gives: V gene, D gene, clone size, J gene, CDR3 DNA, CDR3 protein. A D gene is named only where the DNA matches it firmly. Clone sizes are given selectively: once, few, many, or a class where the clone is expanded.

TRBV3-1	NA	many	TRBJ1-3	TGTGCCAGCAGCTTAAGCGGGGGCGCGGTTGGAAACACCATATATTTT	CASSLSGGAVGNTIYF
TRBV27	NA	many	TRBJ2-7	TGTACTTCCTGGGGAGAAGGGGCCTACGAGCAGTACTTC	CTSWGEGAYEQYF
TRBV6-1	NA	NA	TRBJ2-7	TGTGCCACCCTGGCATTCCGATACGAGCAGTACTTC	CATLAFRYEQYF
TRBV13	NA	many	TRBJ2-3	TGTGCCAGCAGCTTACGGACTGGACCGCAGTATTTT	CASSLRTGPQYF
TRBV27	NA	few	TRBJ2-6	TGTGCCAGCACCTCTTACACCTCTGGGGCCAACGTCCTGACTTTC	CASTSYTSGANVLTF
TRBV14	NA	many	TRBJ1-1	TGTGCCAGCAGCTCCCGCAGGGGCCGCCCGAACACTGAAGCTTTCTTT	CASSSRRGRPNTEAFF
TRBV9	TRBD1	NA	TRBJ1-4	TGTGCCAGCAGCGTAGGAGGGACAGGGGAAAAACTGTTTTTT	CASSVGGTGEKLFF
TRBV7-2	NA	NA	TRBJ2-7	TGTGCCAGCAGCGAAATTGGGGTTAGCTCCTACGAGCAGTACTTC	CASSEIGVSSYEQYF
TRBV12-3/TRBV12-4	NA	NA	TRBJ1-4	TGTGCCAGCAGCTCATCAGGGGATGAAAAACTGTTTTTT	CASSSSGDEKLFF
TRBV5-1	NA	many	TRBJ1-1	TGCGCCAGCAGCTCGGGACGAGGGACTGAAGCTTTCTTT	CASSSGRGTEAFF
TRBV3-1	NA	many	TRBJ1-6	TGTGCCAGCAGTCGTGAATGGGGTGATAATTCACCCCTCCACTTT	CASSREWGDNSPLHF
TRBV6-1	NA	few	TRBJ2-6	TGTGCCAGCAGTTCAGTAAACCTCTTTGGGGCCAACGTCCTGACTTTC	CASSSVNLFGANVLTF
TRBV30	NA	NA	TRBJ2-3	TGTGCCTGGAGTCCGAAATACCCACTAAGCGGATTCACAGATACGCAGTATTTT	CAWSPKYPLSGFTDTQYF
TRBV9	TRBD1	few	TRBJ1-5	TGTGCCAGCAGCGTCGGTCCGGGACAGGGGGATCAGCCCCAGCATTTT	CASSVGPGQGDQPQHF
TRBV2	TRBD2	many	TRBJ2-5	TGTGCCAGCAGTGAAGGGACTAGGCAAGAGACCCAGTACTTC	CASSEGTRQETQYF
TRBV29-1	NA	few	TRBJ2-3	TGCAGCGTTGAATACAGCACAGATACGCAGTATTTT	CSVEYSTDTQYF
TRBV12-3/TRBV12-4	NA	many	TRBJ2-5	TGTGCCAGTTCCGTAGGTGGGGAGACCCAGTACTTC	CASSVGGETQYF
TRBV18	NA	NA	TRBJ2-1	TGTGCCAGCTCACCACCGTCGTCCGGGGCCTCCTACAATGAGCAGTTCTTC	CASSPPSSGASYNEQFF
TRBV6-1	TRBD2	many	TRBJ2-5	TGTGCCAGCAGACCGACTAGCGGGAATCAAGAGACCCAGTACTTC	CASRPTSGNQETQYF
TRBV6-5	NA	many	TRBJ1-2	TGTGCCAGCAGTTACTCGTCGGACGGCCGCTATGGCTACACCTTC	CASSYSSDGRYGYTF
TRBV12-3/TRBV12-4	NA	many	TRBJ2-2	TGTGCCAGCAGTTTAAAGTACACCGGGGAGCTGTTTTTT	CASSLKYTGELFF
TRBV18	TRBD2	many	TRBJ2-7	TGTGCCAGCTCACCGGGGACTACGGGCGAGCAGTACTTC	CASSPGTTGEQYF
TRBV6-2/TRBV6-3	NA	few	TRBJ2-3	TGTGCCAGCAGTTCCTCTCAACGGGTCGGCACAGATACGCAGTATTTT	CASSSSQRVGTDTQYF
TRBV19	TRBD2	NA	TRBJ2-2	TGTGCCAGTATGCGCGGGAGAGGCTCCGGGGAGCTGTTTTTT	CASMRGRGSGELFF
TRBV29-1	NA	NA	TRBJ2-5	TGCAGCGTTGAAGATCTAACTAGCAAAGAGACCCAGTACTTC	CSVEDLTSKETQYF
TRBV2	NA	many	TRBJ2-2	TGTGCCAGCAAAGGACAAGCAAACACCGGGGAGCTGTTTTTT	CASKGQANTGELFF
TRBV6-1	NA	many	TRBJ2-1	TGTGCCAGCAGAGCCCGGCGGGGAGTTCCCAACAATGAGCAGTTCTTC	CASRARRGVPNNEQFF
TRBV5-1	NA	few	TRBJ1-3	TGCGCCAGCAGTCCCACAGTGACTGGAAACACCATATATTTT	CASSPTVTGNTIYF
TRBV28	NA	NA	TRBJ2-7	TGTGCCAGCAGCAAGACAGCCCGCCCCTACGAGCAGTACTTC	CASSKTARPYEQYF
TRBV24-1	TRBD1	NA	TRBJ1-4	TGTGCCCCCCAACCGGGACAGGCAGGTTTGGGTTGGGAAAAACTGTTTTTT	CAPQPGQAGLGWEKLFF
TRBV19	NA	NA	TRBJ1-5	TGTGCCAGTAGTATAAATTGGGGTAACAATCAGCCCCAGCATTTT	CASSINWGNNQPQHF
TRBV2	TRBD1	many	TRBJ1-5	TGTGCCAGCTGTCACACAGGGGACTTTAATCAGCCCCAGCATTTT	CASCHTGDFNQPQHF
TRBV28	NA	once	TRBJ1-5	TGTGCCAGCAGCGCTGACATCACAGATCAGCCCCAGCATTTT	CASSADITDQPQHF
TRBV6-2/TRBV6-3	TRBD1	NA	TRBJ2-2	TGTGCCAGCAGTTACGGGGACAGCACCGGGGAGCTGTTTTTT	CASSYGDSTGELFF
TRBV27	NA	NA	TRBJ2-2	TGTGCCAGCAGCCTTAGGGGGTCCGTGTCCGGGGAGCTGTTTTTT	CASSLRGSVSGELFF